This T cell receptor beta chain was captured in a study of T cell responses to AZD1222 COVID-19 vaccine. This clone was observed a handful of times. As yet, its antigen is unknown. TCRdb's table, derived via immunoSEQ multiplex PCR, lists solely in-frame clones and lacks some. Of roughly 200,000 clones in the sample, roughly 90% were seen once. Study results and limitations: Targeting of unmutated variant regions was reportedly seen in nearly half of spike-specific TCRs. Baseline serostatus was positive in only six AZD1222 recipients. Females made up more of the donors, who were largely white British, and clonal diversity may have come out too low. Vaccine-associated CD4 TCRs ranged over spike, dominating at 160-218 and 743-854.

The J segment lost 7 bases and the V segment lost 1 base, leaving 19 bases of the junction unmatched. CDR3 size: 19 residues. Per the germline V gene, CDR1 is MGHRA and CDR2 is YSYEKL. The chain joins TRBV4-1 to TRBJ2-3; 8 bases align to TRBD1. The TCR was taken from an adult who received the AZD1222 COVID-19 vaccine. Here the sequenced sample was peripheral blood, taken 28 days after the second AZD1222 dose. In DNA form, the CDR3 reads TGCGCCAGCAGCCAAGGGGGGGTAACCCCGGGACAGGCGTGGAATACGCAGTATTTT. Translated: CASSQGGVTPGQAWNTQYF.